This entry lists 27 T cell receptor beta chains sequenced from one sample in a study of vaccination effects on CD4 cells after COVID-19. The antigens of these receptors remain unknown. Having been cultured for under twelve days, the cells underwent CD4+ T cell isolation. The protocol was immunoSEQ multiplex PCR, while the TCRdb copy is restricted to in-frame clones and leaves out a portion. The sample lists tens of thousands of clones, about 80% seen once, with 2.9% in the top ten. This specimen consisted of CD4+ T cells from PBMCs cultured without peptide, obtained before COVID-19 vaccination. Every receptor here comes from a human donor who received a COVID-19 vaccine.

V is TRBV19 and J is TRBJ1-3; 10 bases are a match to TRBD1. The V and J ends lost 3 bases and 2 bases, in that order; junction bases with no gene match: 4. Germline-derived CDR1 and CDR2 are LNHDA and SQIVND (reference sequence). There are 16 residues in the CDR3. The CDR3 loop reads CASSISGQGPGNTIYF. As DNA, the CDR3 is TGTGCCAGTAGTATTTCGGGACAGGGGCCTGGAAACACCATATATTTT.

The chain is built from TRBV5-1 and TRBJ1-1, with D possibly matching TRBD1 (5 bases). V lost 0 bases and J 1 base, leaving 7 bases between the germline ends. The CDR3 length is 14 residues. The germline gives CDR1 SGHRS, CDR2 YFSETQ. The CDR3 here is CASSLDRRNTEAFF. The CDR3 region has the DNA TGCGCCAGCAGCTTGGACAGGAGGAACACTGAAGCTTTCTTT. The full variable domain, completed using reference TRBV5-1 and TRBJ1-1, is KAGVTQTPRYLIKTRGQQVTLSCSPISGHRSVSWYQQTPGQGLQFLFEYFSETQRNKGNFPGRFSGRQFSNSRSEMNVSTLELGDSALYLCASSLDRRNTEAFFGQGTRLTVV.

This chain connects TRBV29-1 to TRBJ2-5; D unclear. The CDR3 totals 13 residues. V lost 0 bases to trimming and J lost 3 bases, with 8 bases between them. Germline loops: CDR1 SQVTM, CDR2 ANQGSEA. The CDR3 spells CSVEDRFKETQYF. CDR3 in DNA: TGCAGCGTTGAAGATAGGTTTAAAGAGACCCAGTACTTC.

The chain recombines TRBV7-3 with TRBJ2-5; D might be TRBD1 (6 bases). V lost 2 bases and J 2 bases, leaving 9 bases between the germline ends. Germline V gene sequence: CDR1 SGHTA, CDR2 FQGTGA. The CDR3 is 14 residues long. CDR3 DNA sequence: TGTGCCAGCAGCTTACTCGGACAGCAAGAGACCCAGTACTTC. Amino acids: CASSLLGQQETQYF.

V gene TRBV11-2 combines with J gene TRBJ2-3; D remains ambiguous. V was cut by 5 bases and J by 6 bases, with 9 bases left in between. The CDR3 is 12 amino acids. CDR1 is SGHAT, CDR2 FQNNGV, per germline. In nucleotides, the CDR3 is TGTGCCAGCAGCCCCTATCCGGATACGCAGTATTTT. Amino acids: CASSPYPDTQYF.

The rearrangement links TRBV5-6 to TRBJ1-5, with D uncertain. This CDR3 contains 15 residues. Trimming removed 1 base at V and 3 bases at J, with 11 bases between. The germline gives CDR1 SGHDT, CDR2 YYEEEE. The CDR3 DNA follows: TGTGCCAGCAGCTTGTGGACGGGTACCAATCAGCCCCAGCATTTT. This gives the protein CASSLWTGTNQPQHF.

The CDR3 reads CASGLLGEVTEAFF. CDR3 coding DNA: TGTGCCAGCGGGCTCTTAGGGGAGGTTACTGAAGCTTTCTTT. This sequence joins TRBV5-6 and TRBJ1-1, with a weak D call TRBD1 (5 bases). V lost 7 bases and J 5 bases, leaving 18 bases between the germline ends. CDR1 is SGHDT and CDR2 is YYEEEE in the germline V gene. CDR3 length: 14 amino acids. The full variable domain, with the rest looked up from reference TRBV5-6 and TRBJ1-1, is DAGVTQSPTHLIKTRGQQVTLRCSPKSGHDTVSWYQQALGQGPQFIFQYYEEEERQRGNFPDRFSGHQFPNYSSELNVNALLLGDSALYLCASGLLGEVTEAFFGQGTRLTVV.

This chain uses TRBV30 with TRBJ1-3; 11 bases agree with TRBD1. V lost 2 bases, J lost 7 bases, and 7 bases stayed unmatched. Germline V gene sequence: CDR1 GTSNPN, CDR2 SVGIG (reference sequence). The CDR3 totals 15 residues. This CDR3 reads CAWSTPGQGANTIYF. The CDR3 bases are TGTGCCTGGAGTACCCCCGGACAGGGGGCTAACACCATATATTTT.

The chain combines TRBV6-2 or TRBV6-3 with TRBJ1-2; 7 bases are shared with TRBD1. This CDR3 region has 15 residues. The V gene's germline CDR1 is MNHEY and CDR2 SVGEGT. V shed 2 bases, J shed 0 bases, and the junction held 3 bases outside the gene matches. The CDR3 is CASSYRDRANYGYTF. The CDR3 region has the DNA TGTGCCAGCAGTTACCGGGACAGAGCTAACTATGGCTACACCTTC.

This clone showed up just a few times. V is TRBV10-3 and J is TRBJ1-6, with 8 nucleotides matching TRBD1. Trimming at V came to 3 bases and at J to 9 bases, leaving 4 bases not matched to a gene. In germline, CDR1 is ENHRY, CDR2 SYGVKD. The CDR3 length is 14 residues. CDR3 amino acids: CAISDQGAVSPLHF. CDR3 bases: TGTGCCATCAGTGATCAGGGGGCTGTTTCACCCCTCCACTTT.

The chain has TRBV9 and TRBJ2-1; 9 nucleotides align to TRBD1. Germline CDR1 is SGDLS and CDR2 is YYNGEE. The length of the CDR3 is 15 residues. Unmatched junction bases numbered 5, after V lost 3 bases and J lost 4 bases. Written as DNA, the CDR3 is TGTGCCAGCAGCGGCCGGGACAGGGTTTACAATGAGCAGTTCTTC. Amino acids: CASSGRDRVYNEQFF.

The chain joins TRBV28 to TRBJ1-5, with a weak D call TRBD1 (6 bases). V lost 4 bases and J lost 5, with 15 bases in between. The CDR3 sequence is 15 residues long. The germline CDR1 and CDR2 sequences are MDHEN and SYDVKM. CDR3 protein: CASSSPGRTDQPQHF. The CDR3 bases are TGTGCCAGCAGTTCTCCGGGACGGACAGATCAGCCCCAGCATTTT.

J is TRBJ1-1 and V is TRBV5-6; the match to TRBD1 covers 7 bases. Losses at the gene ends were 1 base for V and 6 bases for J; bases not matched to a gene: 12. The germline gives CDR1 SGHDT, CDR2 YYEEEE. This CDR3 has 16 residues. CDR3 protein: CASSLRFSGGGAEAFF. The CDR3 coding sequence is TGTGCCAGCAGCTTGCGCTTTTCAGGGGGAGGGGCTGAAGCTTTCTTT.

The gene calls are TRBV19 and TRBJ1-2, with a tentative D call TRBD1 (5 bases). The CDR3 is 15 amino acids. The germline V and J ends were trimmed by 7 bases and 5 bases, with 20 bases remaining between them. Germline CDR1 and CDR2: LNHDA and SQIVND (reference sequence). Here the CDR3 DNA reads TGTGCCAGTAAAAGGGATGCAGGGAGCTCTTATGGCTACACCTTC. This codes for CASKRDAGSSYGYTF.

The V and J genes are TRBV28 and TRBJ2-3; D gene ambiguous. Germline values: CDR1 MDHEN, CDR2 SYDVKM. The CDR3 sequence is 14 residues long. V dropped 7 bases and J dropped 3 bases, with 14 bases sitting between them. The CDR3 loop is CASTLWEETDTQYF. CDR3 coding DNA: TGTGCCAGCACATTGTGGGAAGAAACAGATACGCAGTATTTT.

A remark on this clone: Germline is not matched at one junction end, which may reflect a read error. The J gene is TRBJ2-4, the V gene TRBV29-1, with D perhaps being TRBD1 or TRBD2 (6 bases each). The germline gives CDR1 SQVTM, CDR2 ANQGSEA. The CDR3 extends over 11 amino acids. The chain's CDR3 is CSVEKAGQVIF. The CDR3 coding sequence is TGCAGCGTGGAAAAGGCGGGACAAGTTATCTTC.

The chain recombines TRBV28 with TRBJ2-2; 8 nucleotides match TRBD1. J was trimmed by 3 bases and V by 3 bases; bases with no gene match: 3. This CDR3 is built from 15 residues. The germline CDR1 and CDR2 sequences are MDHEN and SYDVKM. Here the CDR3 reads CASSLGDRHTGELFF. Here the CDR3 DNA reads TGTGCCAGCAGTTTGGGGGACAGGCACACCGGGGAGCTGTTTTTT.

The CDR3 sequence is CASSSGTSGATYEQYV. DNA for the CDR3: TGTGCCAGCAGTTCCGGGACTAGCGGTGCTACCTACGAGCAGTACGTC. This sequence joins TRBV2 and TRBJ2-7; the match to TRBD2 covers 11 bases. Germline V gives CDR1 SNHLY, CDR2 FYNNEI. CDR3 size: 16 residues. The V segment lost 5 bases and the J segment 2 bases; nucleotides outside the gene matches: 8.

The chain employs TRBV6-5 and TRBJ2-3; TRBD2 agrees at 9 bases. V shed 2 bases, J shed 4 bases, and the junction held 7 bases outside the gene matches. CDR3 length: 16 amino acids. CDR1 MNHEY and CDR2 SVGAGI come from the germline V gene. The DNA of the CDR3 is TGTGCCAGCAGTTACGCTGGCGGGGGGGCCCCAGATACGCAGTATTTT. It translates to CASSYAGGGAPDTQYF.

The CDR3 DNA is TGTGCCAGCAGCTTAGAGGCGGGGGCCTTTCAAGAGACCCAGTACTTC. Translated: CASSLEAGAFQETQYF. The rearrangement uses TRBV7-6 and TRBJ2-5; a weak D match, TRBD2 (7 bases). The CDR3 spans 16 residues. The V gene's germline CDR1 is SGHVS and CDR2 FNYEAQ. V dropped 1 base and J dropped 2 bases, with 14 bases sitting between them.

The rearrangement joins TRBV27 to TRBJ1-2; 9 nucleotides match TRBD1. Trimming cost V 3 bases and J 5 bases; bases outside gene matches: 7. The CDR3 extends over 15 amino acids. In germline, CDR1 is MNHEY, CDR2 SMNVEV (reference sequence). In DNA, the CDR3 is TGTGCCAGCAGTTTCCTGGGGACAGGGTCTTATGGCTACACCTTC. Its protein is CASSFLGTGSYGYTF.

The chain carries TRBV7-2 and TRBJ2-5; 7 nucleotides line up with TRBD1. V was pared by 0 bases and J by 5 bases, with 3 bases of the junction left unmatched. CDR3 length: 14 amino acids. Per the germline V gene, CDR1 is SGHTA and CDR2 is FQGNSA. CDR3 residues: CASSLATGRETQYF. The CDR3 DNA sequence: TGTGCCAGCAGCTTAGCGACAGGGCGGGAGACCCAGTACTTC. Together with reference TRBV7-2 and TRBJ2-5, the CDR3 gives the full variable domain: GAGVSQSPSNKVTEKGKDVELRCDPISGHTALYWYRQSLGQGLEFLIYFQGNSAPDKSGLPSDRFSAERTGGSVSTLTIQRTQQEDSAVYLCASSLATGRETQYFGPGTRLLVL.

V gene TRBV6-6 combines with J gene TRBJ1-6; unclear D gene. Germline values: CDR1 MNHNY, CDR2 SVGAGI (reference sequence). V lost 7 bases and J lost 3, with 13 bases in between. The CDR3 extends over 15 amino acids. The CDR3, as DNA: TGTGCCAGCAAGATGGACGGTGACTATAATTCACCCCTCCACTTT. Translated, it gives CASKMDGDYNSPLHF.

The J gene is TRBJ2-5, the V gene TRBV24-1; 7 nucleotides align to TRBD1. Germline V lookup: CDR1 KGHDR, CDR2 SFDVKD. Trimming took 5 bases from V and 5 from J; bases not matched to a gene: 10. This CDR3 comprises 15 residues. The CDR3 spells CATSVIRQGWETQYF. The CDR3 DNA follows: TGTGCCACCAGTGTTATTCGACAGGGTTGGGAGACCCAGTACTTC.

The rearrangement uses TRBV2 and TRBJ1-5; TRBD1 matches 12 bases. The germline V gene has CDR1 SNHLY and CDR2 FYNNEI. This CDR3 has 15 amino acids. Trimming removed 6 bases from V and 5 bases from J; junction bases left unmatched: 5. CDR3 loop: CASRSGQGADQPQHF. The CDR3 region has the DNA TGTGCCAGCAGATCGGGACAGGGGGCGGATCAGCCCCAGCATTTT.

V is TRBV6-2 or TRBV6-3 and J is TRBJ2-3, with TRBD1 as a possible D gene (6 bases). The CDR3 has 16 amino acids. V was trimmed by 2 bases and J by 2 bases, leaving 14 bases between them. CDR1 and CDR2 (germline): MNHEY, SVGEGT. The CDR3 protein is CASSYRLQGLTDTQYF. CDR3 DNA sequence: TGTGCCAGCAGTTACAGGTTACAGGGCCTCACAGATACGCAGTATTTT.

This clone showed up just a few times. This sample also contains other DNA sequences that code for the same CDR3. V gene TRBV11-2 combines with J gene TRBJ2-2, with 14 bases identical to TRBD2. Germline trimming cut 5 bases from V and 0 bases from J; bases unmatched to any gene: 5. There are 18 residues in the CDR3. Germline V gene sequence: CDR1 SGHAT, CDR2 FQNNGV. CDR3 region: CASSPGTSGGTNTGELFF. The CDR3, as DNA: TGTGCCAGCAGCCCAGGGACTAGCGGGGGTACGAACACCGGGGAGCTGTTTTTT.